In its sample, the clone carrying this T cell receptor (beta chain) was seen many times. One end of the junction fails to match germline, which may point to a read error. From roughly 390 ng of RNA, a library with molecular barcoded alpha/delta and beta/gamma adaptors was made. One entry per CDR3 protein results from TCRdb running MiXCR on the reads. The table includes about 61,000 distinct CDR3 sequences, approximately 19% detected once. This sample was taken from a study of read filtering for tumor transcriptome and immune sequencing. The CDR3 contains 18 residues. CDR1 and CDR2 from the germline V gene are SGHRS and YFSETQ.

The sequencing sample was made of a population of CD138-negative cells sorted from bone marrow. This rearrangement joins TRBV5-1 to TRBJ2-3; 7 bases agree with TRBD2. The TCR comes from a donor at least 40 years old with multiple myeloma. The CDR3 reads CASSFSPGLRTKTDTQYF. The CDR3 DNA is TGTGCCAGCAGCTTTTCTCCGGGACTAAGAACTAAAACAGATACGCAGTATTTT.